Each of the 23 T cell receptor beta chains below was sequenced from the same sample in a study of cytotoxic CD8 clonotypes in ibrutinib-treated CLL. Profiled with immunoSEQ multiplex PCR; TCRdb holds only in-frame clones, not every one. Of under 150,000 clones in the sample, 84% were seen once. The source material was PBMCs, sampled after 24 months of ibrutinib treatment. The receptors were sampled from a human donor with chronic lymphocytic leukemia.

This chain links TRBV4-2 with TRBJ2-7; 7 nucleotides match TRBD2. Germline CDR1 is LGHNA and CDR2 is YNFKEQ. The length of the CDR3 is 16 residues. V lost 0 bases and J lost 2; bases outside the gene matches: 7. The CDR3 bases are TGTGCCAGCAGCCAAGAGTTGGGGGGGAGTACCTACGAGCAGTACTTC. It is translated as CASSQELGGSTYEQYF.

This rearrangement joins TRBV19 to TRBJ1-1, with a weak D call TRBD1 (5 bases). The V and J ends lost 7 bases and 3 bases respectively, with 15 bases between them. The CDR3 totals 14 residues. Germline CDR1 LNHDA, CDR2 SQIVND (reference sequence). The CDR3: CASIYARGDTEAFF. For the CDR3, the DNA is TGTGCCAGTATCTACGCCCGGGGGGACACTGAAGCTTTCTTT. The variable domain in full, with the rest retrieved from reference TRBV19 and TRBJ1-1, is DGGITQSPKYLFRKEGQNVTLSCEQNLNHDAMYWYRQDPGQGLRLIYYSQIVNDFQKGDIAEGYSVSREKKESFPLTVTSAQKNPTAFYLCASIYARGDTEAFFGQGTRLTVV.

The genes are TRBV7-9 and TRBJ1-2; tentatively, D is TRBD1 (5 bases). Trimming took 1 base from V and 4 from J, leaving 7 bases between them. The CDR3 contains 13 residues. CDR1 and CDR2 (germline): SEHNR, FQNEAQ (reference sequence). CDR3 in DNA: TGTGCCAGCAGCTTAGGTGGGGCCTATGGCTACACCTTC. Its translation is CASSLGGAYGYTF.

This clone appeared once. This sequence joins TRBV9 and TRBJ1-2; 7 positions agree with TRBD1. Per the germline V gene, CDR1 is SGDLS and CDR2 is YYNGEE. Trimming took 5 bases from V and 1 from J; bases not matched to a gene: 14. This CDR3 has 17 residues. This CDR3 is CASRTPPTGPLNYGYTF. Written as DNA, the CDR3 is TGTGCCAGCAGAACACCCCCGACAGGGCCCCTTAACTATGGCTACACCTTC.

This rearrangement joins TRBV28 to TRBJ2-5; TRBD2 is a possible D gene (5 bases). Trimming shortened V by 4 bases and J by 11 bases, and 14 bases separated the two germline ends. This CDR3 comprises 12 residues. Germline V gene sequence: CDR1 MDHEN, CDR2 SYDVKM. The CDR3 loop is CASSSSKAEQYF. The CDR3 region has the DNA TGTGCCAGCAGTTCCTCCAAAGCGGAGCAGTACTTC.

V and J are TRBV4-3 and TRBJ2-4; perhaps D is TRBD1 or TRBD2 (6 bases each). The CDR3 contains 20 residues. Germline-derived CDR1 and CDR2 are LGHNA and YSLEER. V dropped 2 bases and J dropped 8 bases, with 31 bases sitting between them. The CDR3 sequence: CASSQKGGRLGDGMNYIQYF. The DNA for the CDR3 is TGCGCCAGCAGCCAAAAGGGGGGCAGGCTTGGGGATGGAATGAATTACATTCAGTACTTC.

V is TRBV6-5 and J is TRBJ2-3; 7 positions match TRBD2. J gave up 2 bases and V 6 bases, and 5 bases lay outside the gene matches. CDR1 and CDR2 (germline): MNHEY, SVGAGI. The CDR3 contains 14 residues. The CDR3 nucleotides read TGTGCCAGCAGCTCTAGCGGAGTCACAGATACGCAGTATTTT. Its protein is CASSSSGVTDTQYF.

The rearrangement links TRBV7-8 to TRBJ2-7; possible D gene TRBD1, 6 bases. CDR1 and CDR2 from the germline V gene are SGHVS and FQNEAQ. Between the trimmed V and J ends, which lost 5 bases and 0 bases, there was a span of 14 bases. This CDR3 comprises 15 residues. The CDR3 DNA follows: TGTGCCAGCAGCCGGGACATCGAGAGCTCCTACGAGCAGTACTTC. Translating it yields CASSRDIESSYEQYF.

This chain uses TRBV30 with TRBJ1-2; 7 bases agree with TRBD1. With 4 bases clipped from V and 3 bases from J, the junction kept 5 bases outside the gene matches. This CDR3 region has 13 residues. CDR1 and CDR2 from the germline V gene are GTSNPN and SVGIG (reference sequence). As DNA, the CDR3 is TGTGCCTGGACCCGCAGGGGGTACTATGGCTACACCTTC. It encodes CAWTRRGYYGYTF. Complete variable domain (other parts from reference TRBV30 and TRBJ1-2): SQTIHQWPATLVQPVGSPLSLECTVEGTSNPNLYWYRQAAGRGLQLLFYSVGIGQISSEVPQNLSASRPQDRQFILSSKKLLLSDSGFYLCAWTRRGYYGYTFGSGTRLTVV.

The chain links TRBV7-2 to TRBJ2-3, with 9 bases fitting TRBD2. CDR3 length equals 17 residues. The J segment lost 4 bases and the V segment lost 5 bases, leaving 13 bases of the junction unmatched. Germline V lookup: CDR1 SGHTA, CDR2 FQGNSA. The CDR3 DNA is TGTGCCAGCAGCGCCCGACCGGCTAGCGGGGTAGCAGATACGCAGTATTTT. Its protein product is CASSARPASGVADTQYF.

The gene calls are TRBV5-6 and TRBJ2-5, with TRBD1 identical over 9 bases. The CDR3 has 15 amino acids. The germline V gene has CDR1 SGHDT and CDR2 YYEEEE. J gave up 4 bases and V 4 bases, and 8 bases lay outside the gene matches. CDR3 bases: TGTGCCAGCAGCAAAGGGACAGGGCGAGGAGAGACCCAGTACTTC. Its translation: CASSKGTGRGETQYF.

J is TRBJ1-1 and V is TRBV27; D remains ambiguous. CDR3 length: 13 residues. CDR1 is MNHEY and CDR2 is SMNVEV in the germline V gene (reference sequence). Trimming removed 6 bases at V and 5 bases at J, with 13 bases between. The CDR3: CASRLGSGTEAFF. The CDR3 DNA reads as TGTGCCAGCAGACTGGGGAGTGGGACTGAAGCTTTCTTT.

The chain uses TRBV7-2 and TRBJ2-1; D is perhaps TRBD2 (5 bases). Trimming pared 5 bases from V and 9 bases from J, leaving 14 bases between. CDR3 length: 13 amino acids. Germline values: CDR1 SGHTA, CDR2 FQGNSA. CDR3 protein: CASSRAGGGEQFF. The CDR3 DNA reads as TGTGCCAGCAGCCGTGCGGGTGGTGGTGAGCAGTTCTTC.

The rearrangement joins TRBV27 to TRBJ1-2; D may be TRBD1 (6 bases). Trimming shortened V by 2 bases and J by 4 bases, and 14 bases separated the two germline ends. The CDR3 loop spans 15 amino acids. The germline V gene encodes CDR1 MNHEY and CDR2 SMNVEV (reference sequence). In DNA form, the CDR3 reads TGTGCCAGCAGTTTAGAGAGGGGGGCCTTCTATGGCTACACCTTC. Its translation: CASSLERGAFYGYTF.

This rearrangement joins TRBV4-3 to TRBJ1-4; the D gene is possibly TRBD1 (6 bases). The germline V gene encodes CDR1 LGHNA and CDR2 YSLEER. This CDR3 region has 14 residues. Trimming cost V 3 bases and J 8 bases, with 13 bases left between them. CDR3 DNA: TGCGCCAGCAGCCAGGGACAAACAGACGAAAAACTGTTTTTT. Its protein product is CASSQGQTDEKLFF.

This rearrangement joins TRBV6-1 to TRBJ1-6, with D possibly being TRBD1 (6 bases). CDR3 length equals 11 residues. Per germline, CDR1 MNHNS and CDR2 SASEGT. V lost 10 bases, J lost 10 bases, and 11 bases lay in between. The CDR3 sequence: CATRQVSPLHF. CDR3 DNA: TGTGCCACAAGACAGGTCTCACCCCTCCACTTT.

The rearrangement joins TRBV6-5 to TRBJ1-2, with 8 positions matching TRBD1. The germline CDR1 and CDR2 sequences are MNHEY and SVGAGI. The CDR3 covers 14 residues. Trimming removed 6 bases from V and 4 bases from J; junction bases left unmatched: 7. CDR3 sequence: CASRSGGSVYGYTF. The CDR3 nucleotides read TGTGCCAGCAGGTCAGGGGGCTCGGTCTATGGCTACACCTTC.

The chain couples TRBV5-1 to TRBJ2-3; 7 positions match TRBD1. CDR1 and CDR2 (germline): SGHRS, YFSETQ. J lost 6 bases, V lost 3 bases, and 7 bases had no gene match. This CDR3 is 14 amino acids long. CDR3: CASSSGQSKDTQYF. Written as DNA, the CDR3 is TGCGCCAGCAGCTCGGGACAGTCTAAGGATACGCAGTATTTT.

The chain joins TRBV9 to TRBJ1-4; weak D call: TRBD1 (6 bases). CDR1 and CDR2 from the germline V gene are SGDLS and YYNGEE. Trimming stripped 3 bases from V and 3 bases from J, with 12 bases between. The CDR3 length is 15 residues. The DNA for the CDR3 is TGTGCCAGCAGCGACCCGAGGGGGGCTAATGAAAAACTGTTTTTT. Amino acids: CASSDPRGANEKLFF.

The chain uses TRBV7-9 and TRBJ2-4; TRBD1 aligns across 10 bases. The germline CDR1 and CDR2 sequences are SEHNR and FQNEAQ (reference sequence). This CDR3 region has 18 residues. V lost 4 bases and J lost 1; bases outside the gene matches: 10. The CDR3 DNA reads TGTGCCAGCAGCTCCCGGGACAGGGGCCCCCTGGCCAAAAACATTCAGTACTTC. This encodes CASSSRDRGPLAKNIQYF.

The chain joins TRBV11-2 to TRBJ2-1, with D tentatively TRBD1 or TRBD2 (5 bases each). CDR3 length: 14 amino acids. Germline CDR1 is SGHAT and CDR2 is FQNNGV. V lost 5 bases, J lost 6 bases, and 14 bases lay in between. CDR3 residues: CASSARDRFNEQFF. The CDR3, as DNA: TGTGCCAGCAGCGCCCGGGACCGCTTCAATGAGCAGTTCTTC.

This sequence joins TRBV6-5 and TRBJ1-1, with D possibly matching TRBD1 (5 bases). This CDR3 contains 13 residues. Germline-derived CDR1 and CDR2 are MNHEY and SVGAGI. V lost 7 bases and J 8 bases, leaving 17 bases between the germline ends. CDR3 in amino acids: CASIITGTREAFF. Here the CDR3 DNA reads TGTGCCAGCATCATAACGGGGACCAGAGAAGCTTTCTTT.

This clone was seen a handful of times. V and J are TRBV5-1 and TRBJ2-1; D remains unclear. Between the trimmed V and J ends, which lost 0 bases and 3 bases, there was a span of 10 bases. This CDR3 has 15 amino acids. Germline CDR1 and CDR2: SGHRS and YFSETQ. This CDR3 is CASSLEQPLYNEQFF. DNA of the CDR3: TGCGCCAGCAGCTTGGAGCAGCCCCTCTACAATGAGCAGTTCTTC.